These 19 T cell receptor beta chains originate from one sample sequenced in a study of T cells in Graves' hyperthyroidism and ophthalmopathy. TCR beta CDR3 sequences were amplified from RNA transcripts. The TCR CDR3 first-round RT-PCR relied on the HTBI primer set. TCRdb ran MiXCR on the multiplex PCR reads and lists one entry per CDR3 protein. This table has some 720,000 distinct CDR3 sequences, less than 20% appearing once. The sample consisted of blood. The receptor set was obtained from a man aged 18 to 35 with Graves' hyperthyroidism.

In DNA form, the CDR3 reads TGCGCCAGCAGCCAAGAGTCTAGCGTCGGGAGGGCTAGGCCGGATACGCAGTATTTT. Translated, it gives CASSQESSVGRARPDTQYF. This chain joins TRBV4-1 and TRBJ2-3; TRBD2 matches 8 bases. The CDR3 has 19 residues. CDR1 MGHRA and CDR2 YSYEKL come from the germline V gene. J was trimmed by 6 bases and V by 0 bases; bases with no gene match: 17.

This sequence joins TRBV20-1 and TRBJ2-2, with 14 nucleotides matching TRBD2. Unmatched junction bases numbered 2, after V lost 2 bases and J lost 6 bases. Looked up from germline, CDR1 is DFQATT and CDR2 is SNEGSKA (reference sequence). CDR3 length: 15 residues. The CDR3 DNA is TGCAGTGCTAGACCGGGACTAGCGGGAGCCGGGGAGCTGTTTTTT. Amino acids: CSARPGLAGAGELFF.

The chain carries TRBV9 and TRBJ1-1; D uncertain. CDR1 and CDR2 from the germline V gene are SGDLS and YYNGEE. With 0 bases removed from V and 5 bases from J, the gap between germline ends came to 14 bases. The CDR3 length is 15 residues. For the CDR3, the DNA is TGTGCCAGCAGCGTAGGAATAGGATCGGGGACTGAAGCTTTCTTT. Translating it yields CASSVGIGSGTEAFF.

The J gene is TRBJ2-2, the V gene TRBV20-1; D is possibly TRBD1 (5 bases). CDR1 DFQATT and CDR2 SNEGSKA come from the germline V gene (reference sequence). The CDR3 contains 14 residues. V lost 0 bases, J lost 4 bases, and 9 bases lay in between. CDR3 sequence reads: CSAREGALTGELFF. The CDR3 region has the DNA TGCAGTGCTAGAGAAGGGGCTCTCACCGGGGAGCTGTTTTTT.

This clonotype was counted only a few times. J is TRBJ1-2 and V is TRBV30; D not certain. Per germline, CDR1 GTSNPN and CDR2 SVGIG (reference sequence). The V and J ends lost 1 base and 7 bases respectively, with 10 bases between them. The CDR3 is 12 amino acids. CDR3 bases: TGTGCCTGGAGTGACTGGGCCTTTGGCTACACCTTC. Its protein product is CAWSDWAFGYTF.

This clonotype was seen only a few times. The rearrangement uses TRBV19 and TRBJ2-1; 11 bases match TRBD2. Per germline, CDR1 LNHDA and CDR2 SQIVND (reference sequence). This CDR3 is 17 amino acids long. Trimming took 6 bases from V and 4 from J; bases not matched to a gene: 11. This CDR3 reads CASRGLADPLGYNEQFF. The DNA for the CDR3 is TGTGCCAGTAGGGGACTAGCGGACCCCCTGGGGTACAATGAGCAGTTCTTC.

This chain links TRBV28 with TRBJ2-7; no firm D call. CDR1 and CDR2 from the germline V gene are MDHEN and SYDVKM. Trimming shortened V by 2 bases and J by 0 bases, and 8 bases separated the two germline ends. The CDR3 totals 14 residues. The CDR3: CASSLALSSYEQYF. The CDR3 nucleotides read TGTGCCAGCAGTTTAGCGCTGAGCTCCTACGAGCAGTACTTC.

The table lists this clonotype with many counts. The CDR3: CASSPGTHYYEQYF. CDR3 DNA sequence: TGTGCCAGCAGTCCCGGGACGCACTACTACGAGCAGTACTTC. The rearrangement joins TRBV7-9 to TRBJ2-7; perhaps D is TRBD1 or TRBD2 (5 bases each). Germline loops: CDR1 SEHNR, CDR2 FQNEAQ (reference sequence). V was cut by 6 bases and J by 3 bases, with 15 bases left in between. The CDR3 totals 14 residues.

This clonotype was recorded a few times. Here the CDR3 reads CASSPLAGGPGTGANVLTF. CDR3 sequence (DNA): TGTGCCAGCAGCCCACTAGCGGGAGGGCCGGGAACAGGGGCCAACGTCCTGACTTTC. The J gene is TRBJ2-6, the V gene TRBV3-1; TRBD2 aligns across 13 bases. CDR1 and CDR2 from the germline V gene are LGHDT and YNNKEL (reference sequence). This CDR3 comprises 19 residues. Trimming took 4 bases from V and 4 from J; bases not matched to a gene: 10.

This clonotype appeared a few times. The CDR3 sequence: CASRMLAGNTGELFF. Here the CDR3 DNA reads TGCGCCAGCAGAATGCTAGCGGGAAACACCGGGGAGCTGTTTTTT. This chain links TRBV10-2 with TRBJ2-2, with 9 bases fitting TRBD2. CDR3 length equals 15 residues. Germline CDR1 is WSHSY and CDR2 is SAAADI. Germline trimming cut 6 bases from V and 2 bases from J; bases unmatched to any gene: 4.

This clonotype was detected only a few times. The chain recombines TRBV12-3 or TRBV12-4 with TRBJ2-2; D is possibly TRBD2 (6 bases). V lost 5 bases, J lost 6 bases, and 10 bases lay in between. The CDR3 runs to 13 residues. CDR3 DNA sequence: TGTGCCAGCAGTCCCGGACTACCCGGGGAGCTGTTTTTT. The encoded protein is CASSPGLPGELFF.

This clonotype has just a few counts. CDR3 in DNA: TGTGCCAGCAGTGCCCGGGACAGGGGGATCAATGAGCAGTTCTTC. Residues: CASSARDRGINEQFF. The chain combines TRBV28 with TRBJ2-1, with 11 bases aligning to TRBD1. The germline V gene has CDR1 MDHEN and CDR2 SYDVKM. J was trimmed by 6 bases and V by 5 bases; bases with no gene match: 6. The CDR3 runs to 15 residues.

This clonotype was observed a handful of times. The V and J genes are TRBV5-6 and TRBJ1-2; D perhaps matches TRBD1 (6 bases). Trimming pared 2 bases from V and 0 bases from J, leaving 20 bases between. Germline V CDR1 and CDR2: SGHDT, YYEEEE. This CDR3 is built from 18 residues. CDR3 residues: CASSFPDGGRVANYGYTF. DNA of the CDR3: TGTGCCAGCAGCTTCCCTGACGGGGGGCGCGTGGCTAACTATGGCTACACCTTC.

This clonotype was observed at least ten times. The gene calls are TRBV7-3 and TRBJ2-5; possible D gene TRBD2, 6 bases. Germline CDR1 is SGHTA and CDR2 is FQGTGA. The CDR3 is made up of 13 amino acids. V was clipped by 6 bases and J by 4 bases, with 12 bases between them. Here the CDR3 reads CASSLDGRETQYF. Here the CDR3 DNA reads TGTGCCAGCAGTTTAGACGGGAGAGAGACCCAGTACTTC.

This clonotype was counted ten times or more. The rearrangement joins TRBV12-3 or TRBV12-4 to TRBJ1-1, with TRBD1 matching 7 bases. The CDR3 length is 15 residues. With 3 bases clipped from V and 1 base from J, the junction kept 5 bases outside the gene matches. The CDR3 reads CASSFRDSKNTEAFF. The CDR3 bases are TGTGCCAGCAGTTTCCGGGACAGCAAGAACACTGAAGCTTTCTTT.

This clonotype was seen ten or more times. The V gene is TRBV5-1, the J gene TRBJ2-1; 10 bases match TRBD2. From germline, CDR1 is SGHRS and CDR2 YFSETQ. Trimming took 0 bases from V and 4 from J; bases not matched to a gene: 4. The CDR3 is made up of 16 amino acids. The CDR3 DNA follows: TGCGCCAGCAGCTTGGAGCCTAGCGGGAGTTACAATGAGCAGTTCTTC. It codes for CASSLEPSGSYNEQFF.

This clonotype was picked up many times. The rearrangement joins TRBV28 to TRBJ2-2; 10 bases fit TRBD2. CDR1 is MDHEN and CDR2 is SYDVKM in the germline V gene. Trimming cost V 2 bases and J 13 bases; bases outside gene matches: 4. This CDR3 is built from 13 residues. CDR3: CASSLLAGVGLFF. CDR3 in DNA: TGTGCCAGCAGTTTACTAGCGGGAGTGGGGCTGTTTTTT.

The J gene is TRBJ2-5, the V gene TRBV28; 9 nucleotides align to TRBD1. V was clipped by 6 bases and J by 5 bases; unmatched bases: 10. Germline lookup yields CDR1 MDHEN and CDR2 SYDVKM. This CDR3 comprises 15 residues. DNA of the CDR3: TGTGCCAGCAGACCCCCGGGACAGGGATCCGAGACCCAGTACTTC. Translated, it gives CASRPPGQGSETQYF.

This clonotype was found a few times. This chain connects TRBV10-3 to TRBJ2-3; TRBD1 is a possible D gene (6 bases). The CDR3 has 14 amino acids. The germline CDR1 and CDR2 sequences are ENHRY and SYGVKD. Trimming stripped 7 bases from V and 3 bases from J, with 14 bases between. In DNA form, the CDR3 reads TGTGCCATCACCGGGACAAGGCGAACAGATACGCAGTATTTT. It yields the protein CAITGTRRTDTQYF.